The present entry profiles one T cell receptor (beta chain) with its context. This specimen comes from a study of T cell repertoires in cytomegalovirus infection. One entry per CDR3 protein, called by TCRdb with MiXCR from the reads. The repertoire holds roughly 180,000 distinct CDR3 sequences, about a sixth seen once, with under 30% in the top ten. Trimming removed 6 bases from V and 5 bases from J; junction bases left unmatched: 7. The CDR3 sequence is 14 residues long. Germline V lookup: CDR1 DFQATT, CDR2 SNEGSKA (reference sequence). The sequence was obtained from a human donor in good health (CMV status not recorded). Some clones in this sample may be carry-over from other donors' samples. Sequenced input: CD8+ T cells from PBMCs. The V and J genes are TRBV20-1 and TRBJ2-3; 11 bases are shared with TRBD2. The DNA of the CDR3 is TGCAGTGCCCTCTCTAGCGGGGGGAAAGATACGCAGTATTTT. It is translated as CSALSSGGKDTQYF.